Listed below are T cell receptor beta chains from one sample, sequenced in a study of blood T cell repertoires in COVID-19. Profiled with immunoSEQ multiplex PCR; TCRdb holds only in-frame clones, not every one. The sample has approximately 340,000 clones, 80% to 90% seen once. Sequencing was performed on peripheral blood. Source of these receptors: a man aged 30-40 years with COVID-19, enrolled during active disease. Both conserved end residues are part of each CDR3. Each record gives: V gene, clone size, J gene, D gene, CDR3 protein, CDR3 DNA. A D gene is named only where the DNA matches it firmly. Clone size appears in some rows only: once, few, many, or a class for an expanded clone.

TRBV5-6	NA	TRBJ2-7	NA	CASRTGQTGSYEQYF	TGTGCCAGCAGAACTGGACAGACCGGCTCCTACGAGCAGTACTTC
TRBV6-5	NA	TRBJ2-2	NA	CASRREQGNTGELFF	TGTGCCAGCAGACGGGAACAGGGGAACACCGGGGAGCTGTTTTTT
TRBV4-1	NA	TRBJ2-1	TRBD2	CASSLSGLVGEQFF	TGCGCCAGCAGCCTTTCGGGACTAGTTGGTGAGCAGTTCTTC
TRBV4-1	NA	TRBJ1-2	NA	CASSQEGQALLNF	TGCGCCAGCAGCCAAGAGGGGCAGGCTCTACTGAACTTC
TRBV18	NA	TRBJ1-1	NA	CASSPIQGGSTEAFF	TGTGCCAGCTCACCCATACAGGGAGGGTCCACTGAAGCTTTCTTT
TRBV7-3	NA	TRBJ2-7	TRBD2	CASSLRGGTSWDEQYF	TGTGCCAGCAGCTTAAGAGGGGGGACTAGCTGGGACGAGCAGTACTTC
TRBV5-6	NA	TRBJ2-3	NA	CASSWPRGDTQYF	TGTGCCAGCAGCTGGCCCCGGGGGGATACGCAGTATTTT
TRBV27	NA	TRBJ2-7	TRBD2	CASSLTGGPPGAYEQYF	TGTGCCAGCAGTTTAACGGGAGGACCGCCGGGCGCCTACGAGCAGTACTTC
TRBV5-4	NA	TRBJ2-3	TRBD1	CASSPEGAGDTQYF	TGTGCCAGCAGCCCCGAGGGGGCAGGAGATACGCAGTATTTT
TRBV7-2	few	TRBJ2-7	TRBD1	CASSAGGSYEQYF	TGTGCCAGCAGCGCAGGGGGCTCCTACGAGCAGTACTTC
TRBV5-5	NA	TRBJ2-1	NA	CASSRGLASSYNEQFF	TGTGCCAGCAGCCGGGGACTCGCAAGCTCCTACAATGAGCAGTTCTTC
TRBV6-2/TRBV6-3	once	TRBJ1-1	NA	CASSYSIGQTEAFF	TGTGCCAGCAGTTACTCGATTGGTCAGACTGAAGCTTTCTTT
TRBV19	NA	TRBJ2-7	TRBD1	CASSRDRDPEQYF	TGTGCCAGCTCCCGGGACAGGGATCCCGAGCAGTACTTC
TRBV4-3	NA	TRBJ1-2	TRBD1	CASSQPGTGSYGYTF	TGCGCCAGCAGCCAACCGGGGACAGGGTCCTACGGCTACACCTTC
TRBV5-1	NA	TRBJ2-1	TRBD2	CASSLVLAGGDEQFF	TGCGCCAGCAGCTTGGTATTAGCGGGAGGGGATGAGCAGTTCTTC
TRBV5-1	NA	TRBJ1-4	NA	CASREGSTNEKLFF	TGCGCCAGCAGGGAGGGGTCCACAAATGAAAAACTGTTTTTT
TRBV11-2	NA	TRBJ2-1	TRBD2	CASSLDYLARGAYNEQFF	TGTGCCAGCAGCTTAGATTATTTGGCCCGGGGGGCCTACAATGAGCAGTTCTTC
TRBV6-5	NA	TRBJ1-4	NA	CASSNTGSNEKLFF	TGTGCCAGCAGTAACACAGGGTCTAATGAAAAACTGTTTTTT
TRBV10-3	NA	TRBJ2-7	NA	CAILAGGTSYEQYF	TGTGCCATCCTAGCTGGAGGGACCTCCTACGAGCAGTACTTC
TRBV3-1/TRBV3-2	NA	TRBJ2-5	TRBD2	CASSPKLGTTDQETQYF	TGTGCCAGCAGCCCTAAGCTCGGGACTACCGACCAAGAGACCCAGTACTTC
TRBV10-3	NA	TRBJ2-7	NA	CAISAVGVVSSYEQYF	TGTGCCATCTCCGCCGTCGGGGTGGTTAGCTCCTACGAGCAGTACTTC
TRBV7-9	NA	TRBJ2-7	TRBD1	CVSSSLGGQGAFEQYF	TGTGTCAGCAGCTCACTTGGGGGACAGGGTGCGTTCGAGCAGTACTTC
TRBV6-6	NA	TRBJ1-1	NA	CASSQQGLNTEAFF	TGTGCCAGCAGTCAACAGGGTCTGAACACTGAAGCTTTCTTT
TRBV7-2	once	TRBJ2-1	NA	CASSLAWEGEYNEQFF	TGTGCCAGCAGCTTAGCCTGGGAGGGGGAGTACAATGAGCAGTTCTTC
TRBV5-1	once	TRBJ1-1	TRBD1	CASSSQGGGTEAFF	TGCGCCAGCAGCTCCCAGGGGGGTGGGACTGAAGCTTTCTTT
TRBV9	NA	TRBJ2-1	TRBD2	CASSVGVGGPVDEQFF	TGTGCCAGCAGCGTAGGAGTGGGAGGGCCGGTGGATGAGCAGTTCTTC
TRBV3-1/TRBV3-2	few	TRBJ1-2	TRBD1	CASSQPDRVFDGYTF	TGTGCCAGCAGCCAACCGGACAGGGTTTTCGATGGCTACACCTTC
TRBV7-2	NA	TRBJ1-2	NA	CASSQGLTAGGYTF	TGTGCCAGCAGCCAGGGACTAACAGCGGGTGGCTACACCTTC
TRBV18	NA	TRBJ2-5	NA	CASSPRLQETQYF	TGTGCCAGCTCACCACGGCTCCAAGAGACCCAGTACTTC
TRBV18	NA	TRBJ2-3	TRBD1	CASSPMTGVGDTQYF	TGTGCCAGCTCACCCATGACAGGGGTCGGAGATACGCAGTATTTT
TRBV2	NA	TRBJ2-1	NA	CASSRGSYNEQFF	TGTGCCAGCAGTCGCGGGTCATACAATGAGCAGTTCTTC
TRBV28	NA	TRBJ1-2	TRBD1	CASSPDLDRVHGYTF	TGTGCCAGCAGTCCAGACCTGGACAGGGTTCATGGCTACACCTTC